This paragraph covers one T cell receptor beta chain sequence. Its antigen is still unknown. The sample belongs to a study of T-cell memory formation after mild COVID-19. Looking at the study overall: The TCR clusters were mostly specific to one donor. General study findings and limits: Day 37-peaking second-wave clones had unconfirmed SARS-CoV-2 specificity. Among contracting clones, CD4+ were mainly CM/EM and CD8+ enriched in EMRA.

Trimming left V 5 bases short and J 5 bases short, with 19 bases between. The CDR3 has 16 residues. CDR1 is SGHAT, CDR2 FQNNGV, per germline. MiXCR, applied by TCRdb to the 5' RACE reads, yields one record per CDR3 protein. In the table there are roughly 250,000 distinct CDR3 sequences, about 17% of which are singletons. This receptor was identified in a man between 18 and 35 years old who had mild COVID-19 (a few samples of this study predate the infection). Cell type and time point are not known. This chain uses TRBV11-2 with TRBJ2-1; the D gene is possibly TRBD2 (7 bases). Sequenced input: PBMCs or a T cell subset sorted from them (not recorded which). CDR3 coding DNA: TGTGCCAGCAGCCTCCGGTGGGCGGGGGCTAACAATGAGCAGTTCTTC. Protein: CASSLRWAGANNEQFF.